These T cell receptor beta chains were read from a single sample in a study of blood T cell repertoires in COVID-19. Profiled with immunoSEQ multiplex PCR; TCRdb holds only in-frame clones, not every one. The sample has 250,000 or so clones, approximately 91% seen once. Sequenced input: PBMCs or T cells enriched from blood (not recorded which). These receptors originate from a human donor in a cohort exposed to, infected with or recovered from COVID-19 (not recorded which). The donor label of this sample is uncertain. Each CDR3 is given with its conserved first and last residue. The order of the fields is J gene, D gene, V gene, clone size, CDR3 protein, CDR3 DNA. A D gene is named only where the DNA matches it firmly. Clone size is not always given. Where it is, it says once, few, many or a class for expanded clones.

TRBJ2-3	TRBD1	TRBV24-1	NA	CATSDDRGYTDTQYF	TGTGCCACCAGTGATGACAGGGGTTACACAGATACGCAGTATTTT
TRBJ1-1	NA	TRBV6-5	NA	CASSYSQNTEAFF	TGTGCCAGCAGTTACTCCCAGAACACTGAAGCTTTCTTT
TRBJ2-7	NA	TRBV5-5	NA	CASSQTGSYEQYF	TGTGCCAGCAGCCAAACCGGGTCCTACGAGCAGTACTTC
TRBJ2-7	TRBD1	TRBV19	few	CASSTYWDSSYEQYF	TGTGCCAGTAGTACCTACTGGGACAGTTCCTACGAGCAGTACTTC
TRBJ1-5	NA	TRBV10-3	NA	CAISDTIQPQHF	TGTGCCATCAGTGATACTATCCAGCCCCAGCATTTT
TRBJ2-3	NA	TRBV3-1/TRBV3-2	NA	CASSPPGGREDTQYF	TGTGCCAGCAGCCCCCCCGGGGGGCGAGAAGATACGCAGTATTTT
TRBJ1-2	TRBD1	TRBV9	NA	CASSPQGTGRDGYTF	TGTGCCAGCAGCCCCCAAGGGACAGGGAGGGATGGCTACACCTTC
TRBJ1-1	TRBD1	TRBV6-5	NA	CASSHSQGGTEAFF	TGTGCCAGCAGTCATTCCCAGGGGGGTACTGAAGCTTTCTTT
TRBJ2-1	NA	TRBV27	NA	CASSPSGLSYNEQFF	TGTGCCAGCAGTCCCTCAGGGCTCAGCTACAATGAGCAGTTCTTC
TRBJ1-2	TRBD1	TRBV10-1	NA	CASSRDRARGYTF	TGCGCCAGCAGTCGGGACAGGGCGCGCGGCTACACCTTC
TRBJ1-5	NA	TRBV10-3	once	CAISESSGFQPQHF	TGTGCCATCAGTGAGTCGTCGGGGTTTCAGCCCCAGCATTTT
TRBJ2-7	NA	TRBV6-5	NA	CASTDRLLYEQYF	TGTGCCAGCACAGACAGGCTCCTGTACGAGCAGTACTTC
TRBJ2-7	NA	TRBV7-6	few	CASSSAIGVAEQYF	TGTGCCAGCAGCTCTGCCATCGGGGTGGCCGAGCAGTACTTC
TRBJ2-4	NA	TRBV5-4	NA	CASSPGVAKNIQYF	TGTGCCAGCAGTCCAGGTGTAGCCAAAAACATTCAGTACTTC
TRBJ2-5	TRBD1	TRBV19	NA	CASSTGTGLAETQYF	TGTGCCAGTAGTACCGGGACAGGGTTGGCGGAGACCCAGTACTTC
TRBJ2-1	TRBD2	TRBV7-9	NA	CASIRTSGGSYNEQFF	TGTGCCAGCATACGGACTAGCGGGGGTTCCTACAATGAGCAGTTCTTC
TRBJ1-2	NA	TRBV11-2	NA	CASSLYVGSPDYGYTF	TGTGCCAGCAGCTTATATGTGGGCTCTCCTGACTATGGCTACACCTTC
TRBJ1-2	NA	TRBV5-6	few	CASSFLAAGRYGYTF	TGTGCCAGCAGCTTTTTGGCGGCGGGGCGATATGGCTACACCTTC
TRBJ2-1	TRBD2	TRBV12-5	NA	CASGLSVSIEGGGAVHNEQFF	TGTGCTAGTGGTTTGAGTGTTTCAATTGAGGGCGGGGGGGCGGTCCACAATGAGCAGTTCTTC
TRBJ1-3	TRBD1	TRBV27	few	CASSSQGAPGNTIYF	TGTGCCAGCAGTTCACAGGGGGCGCCTGGAAACACCATATATTTT
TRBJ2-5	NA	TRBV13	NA	CASSLPGQKETQYF	TGTGCCAGCAGCTTACCTGGACAGAAAGAGACCCAGTACTTC
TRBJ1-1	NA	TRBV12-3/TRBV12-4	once	CASSQQGNTEAFF	TGTGCCAGCAGTCAACAGGGGAACACTGAAGCTTTCTTT
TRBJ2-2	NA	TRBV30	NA	CAFSSGNYDSGELFF	TGTGCTTTTTCATCCGGGAACTATGATTCCGGGGAGCTGTTTTTT
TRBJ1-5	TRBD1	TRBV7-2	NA	CASTDEGAGNQPQHF	TGTGCCAGCACGGATGAGGGGGCTGGCAATCAGCCCCAGCATTTT
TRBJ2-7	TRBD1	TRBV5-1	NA	CASSSQGAHEQYF	TGCGCCAGCAGCTCCCAGGGGGCGCACGAGCAGTACTTC
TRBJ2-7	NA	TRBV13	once	CASSESDKATYEQYF	TGTGCCAGCAGCGAATCGGACAAGGCGACGTACGAGCAGTACTTC
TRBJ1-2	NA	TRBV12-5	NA	CASGLVMDSSYGYTF	TGTGCTAGTGGTTTGGTAATGGACAGCAGCTATGGCTACACCTTC
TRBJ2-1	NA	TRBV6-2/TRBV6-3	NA	CASSLSSNNPNNEQFF	TGTGCCAGCAGTTTGTCTAGCAACAATCCAAACAATGAGCAGTTCTTC
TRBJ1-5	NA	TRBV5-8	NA	CASGPGGSQPQHF	TGTGCCAGCGGGCCCGGGGGAAGTCAGCCCCAGCATTTT
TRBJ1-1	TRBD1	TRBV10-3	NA	CAISARQGALNTEAFF	TGTGCCATCAGTGCCCGACAGGGGGCCCTGAACACTGAAGCTTTCTTT
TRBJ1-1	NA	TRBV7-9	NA	CASSPLPNTEAFF	TGTGCCAGCAGCCCCCTTCCGAACACTGAAGCTTTCTTT